These 13 T cell receptor beta chains were sequenced from one sample in a study of blood T cell repertoires in COVID-19. Using immunoSEQ multiplex PCR, the repertoire was profiled, and TCRdb retains in-frame clones only, with some absent. The sample includes about 92,000 clones, less than 75% seen only once; the top ten take under 30%. Sequencing was carried out using peripheral blood. The origin of the receptors is a woman aged 55-69 years in a cohort sampled during active or convalescent COVID-19.

The V and J genes are TRBV5-1 and TRBJ2-7; D possibly corresponds to TRBD2 (5 bases). V lost 0 bases and J 5 bases, leaving 15 bases between the germline ends. Per the germline V gene, CDR1 is SGHRS and CDR2 is YFSETQ. The CDR3 consists of 15 residues. CDR3 region: CASSLVSGFFNEQYF. In DNA form, the CDR3 reads TGCGCCAGCAGCTTGGTTTCGGGGTTCTTCAACGAGCAGTACTTC.

The rearrangement links TRBV9 to TRBJ2-7; 10 bases match TRBD1. V lost 3 bases and J lost 8; bases outside the gene matches: 8. CDR1 is SGDLS, CDR2 YYNGEE, per germline. This CDR3 has 14 residues. As DNA, the CDR3 is TGTGCCAGCAGCGAGGGGACAGGGGCCTTGAAGCAGTACTTC. This gives the protein CASSEGTGALKQYF.

The chain carries TRBV28 and TRBJ1-1; D uncertain. Germline V gives CDR1 MDHEN, CDR2 SYDVKM. V lost 4 bases and J 0 bases, leaving 15 bases between the germline ends. The CDR3 is 16 amino acids. CDR3 loop: CASSSPRGPMNTEAFF. As DNA, the CDR3 is TGTGCCAGCAGTTCCCCCCGCGGGCCCATGAACACTGAAGCTTTCTTT.

The V and J genes are TRBV9 and TRBJ2-7; 7 bases map to TRBD1. CDR1 and CDR2 from the germline V gene are SGDLS and YYNGEE. V shed 2 bases, J shed 2 bases, and the junction held 4 bases outside the gene matches. The CDR3 consists of 14 residues. DNA of the CDR3: TGTGCCAGCAGCGTTGGGACAGCTACCTACGAGCAGTACTTC. Its translation is CASSVGTATYEQYF.

The chain couples TRBV18 to TRBJ2-7; D unresolved. The CDR3 is 12 amino acids. Deletions cut 3 bases from V and 3 bases from J, with 6 bases between. Germline CDR1 KGHSH, CDR2 LQKENI. The CDR3 here is CASSPTHYEQYF. The CDR3 DNA reads as TGTGCCAGCTCACCGACTCACTACGAGCAGTACTTC.

The chain carries TRBV6-2 or TRBV6-3 and TRBJ1-6; a possible D gene is TRBD1 (6 bases). V lost 5 bases to trimming and J lost 9 bases, with 14 bases between them. There are 14 residues in the CDR3. CDR1 and CDR2 from the germline V gene are MNHEY and SVGEGT. CDR3 sequence: CASSHNRESSPLHF. CDR3 coding DNA: TGTGCCAGCAGTCACAACAGGGAAAGTTCACCCCTCCACTTT.

The chain links TRBV5-1 to TRBJ1-6; D unclear. The CDR3 has 15 residues. V gave up 1 base and J gave up 8 bases, with 13 bases separating them. CDR1 is SGHRS and CDR2 is YFSETQ in the germline V gene. Here the CDR3 reads CASSLYNQADSPLHF. The CDR3 nucleotides read TGCGCCAGCAGCTTGTATAATCAAGCGGATTCACCCCTCCACTTT.

This sequence joins TRBV29-1 and TRBJ1-2; 7 bases line up with TRBD1. The V gene end was trimmed by 2 bases and the J gene end by 3 bases; junction bases not matched to a gene: 6. Germline V gene lookup returns CDR1 SQVTM and CDR2 ANQGSEA. CDR3 length: 14 residues. CDR3: CSVERQGGYYGYTF. The CDR3 DNA sequence: TGCAGCGTTGAACGGCAGGGGGGCTACTATGGCTACACCTTC.

The V call is TRBV5-1, the J call TRBJ2-6; TRBD1 might be the D (5 bases). Trimming removed 2 bases from V and 0 bases from J, with 12 bases in between. The CDR3 totals 17 residues. Germline values: CDR1 SGHRS, CDR2 YFSETQ. CDR3 bases: TGCGCCAGCAGCTTTATGGACAACCCCTCTGGGGCCAACGTCCTGACTTTC. Translating gives CASSFMDNPSGANVLTF.

The V gene is TRBV6-5, the J gene TRBJ1-1, with D possibly TRBD1 on 5 matching bases. Trimming pared 0 bases from V and 4 bases from J, leaving 9 bases between. CDR1 and CDR2 from the germline V gene are MNHEY and SVGAGI. This CDR3 is built from 14 residues. The CDR3 nucleotides read TGTGCCAGCAGTTACTCGATGGGGGGCACTGAAGCTTTCTTT. As protein: CASSYSMGGTEAFF.

The V call is TRBV4-3, the J call TRBJ2-3; D is undetermined. CDR3 size: 14 residues. V lost 4 bases to trimming and J lost 3 bases, with 11 bases between them. In germline, CDR1 is LGHNA, CDR2 YSLEER. In DNA form, the CDR3 reads TGCGCCAGCAGCCCGGGTTTTGTTACAGATACGCAGTATTTT. Translation gives CASSPGFVTDTQYF.

The chain carries TRBV7-8 and TRBJ1-3; D is unresolved. This CDR3 is 15 amino acids long. Trimming left V 2 bases short and J 0 bases short, with 8 bases between. The germline V gene has CDR1 SGHVS and CDR2 FQNEAQ. The DNA of the CDR3 is TGTGCCAGCAGCTTAATGGGGAGCTCTGGAAACACCATATATTTT. Translation gives CASSLMGSSGNTIYF.

The chain combines TRBV19 with TRBJ2-7; D unclear. V gave up 3 bases and J gave up 0 bases, with 12 bases separating them. Germline CDR1 LNHDA, CDR2 SQIVND (reference sequence). There are 15 residues in the CDR3. The CDR3 is CASSMGRSSSYEQYF. The CDR3 region has the DNA TGTGCCAGTAGTATGGGCAGGTCGAGCTCCTACGAGCAGTACTTC.